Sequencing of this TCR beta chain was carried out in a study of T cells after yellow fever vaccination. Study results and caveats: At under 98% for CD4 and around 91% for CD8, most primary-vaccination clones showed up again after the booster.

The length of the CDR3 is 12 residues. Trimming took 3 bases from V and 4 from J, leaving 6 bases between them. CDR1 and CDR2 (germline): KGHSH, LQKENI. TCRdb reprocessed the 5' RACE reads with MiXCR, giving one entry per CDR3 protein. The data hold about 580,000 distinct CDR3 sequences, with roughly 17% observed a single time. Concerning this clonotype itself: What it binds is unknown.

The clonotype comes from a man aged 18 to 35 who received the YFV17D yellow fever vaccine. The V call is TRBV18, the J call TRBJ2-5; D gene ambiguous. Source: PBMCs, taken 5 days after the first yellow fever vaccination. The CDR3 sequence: CASSPVLETQYF. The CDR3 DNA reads TGTGCCAGCTCACCCGTACTAGAGACCCAGTACTTC.